This T cell receptor (beta chain) came from a study of human T cells and chemical hapten exposure. As for the study in general: Alopecia areata, totalis or universalis affected patients who were mostly female.

This clonotype was seen many times. TCRdb re-called the RACE reads through MiXCR, storing one row per CDR3 protein. This table holds 340,000 or so distinct CDR3 sequences, around 7% found once. Documented time point: patch test 1, 2 weeks after DPC sensitization. Specified treatment: therapeutic diphenylcyclopropenone sensitization with weekly scalp DPC. The CDR3 is 15 residues long. Germline V gene sequence: CDR1 KGHSH, CDR2 LQKENI. V shed 5 bases and J shed 4 bases, with 18 bases lying between them. The chain combines TRBV18 with TRBJ2-7; possibly TRBD1 for D (6 bases). Here the sequenced sample was whole blood, taken in connection with sensitization to the hapten diphenylcyclopropenone (DPC). The TCR was taken from a woman aged 18-30 years with alopecia areata. Some clones in this sample may be carry-over from other donors' samples. The CDR3 here is CASSRTAREFYEQYF. DNA for the CDR3: TGTGCCAGCTCAAGGACAGCCCGTGAATTTTACGAGCAGTACTTC.